The subject of this entry is one T cell receptor (beta chain). Its target is unknown. Data came from immunoSEQ multiplex PCR; TCRdb stores just in-frame clones and leaves some out. In the table there are about 170,000 clones, 87% of which are singletons. Germline V gives CDR1 MRHNA, CDR2 SNTAGT. The CDR3 is 14 amino acids. Trimming took off 3 bases at V and 6 bases at J, with 12 bases between the two ends. These data originate in a study of cytomegalovirus exposure and HLA in healthy donors. Study observations and caveats: TCR clusters originating in the first cohort tended to co-occur in the roughly 120 validation repertoires, according to a later analysis. Whilst most TCR sequences proved rare, a subset of public TCRs occurred across many donors. The authors enumerated 150 to 200 TCR beta chains as linked to cytomegalovirus. In vitro experiments confirmed that three CMV-associated chains were specific for CMV antigens.

The sequencing input was PBMCs. The sequence derives from a woman aged 30 to 39 in good health and CMV-seronegative. The chain joins TRBV6-4 to TRBJ2-1; unclear D gene. CDR3 in amino acids: CASSDRPRSNEQFF. In nucleotides, the CDR3 is TGTGCCAGCAGTGATAGGCCTAGGTCCAATGAGCAGTTCTTC.